Listed below are T cell receptor beta chains from one sample, sequenced in a study of T cell repertoires in cytomegalovirus infection. What these receptors recognize is not known. MiXCR was run by TCRdb on the reads, yielding one entry per CDR3 protein. The profile shows 90,000 to 120,000 distinct CDR3 sequences, under 55% of them singletons. The sample consisted of CD8+ T cells from cultured PBMCs, taken from culture after CMV antigen stimulation. These receptors came from a human donor in good health (CMV status not recorded). Some clones in this sample may be carry-over from other donors' samples. CDR3s include the opening cysteine and the closing phenylalanine or tryptophan.

V gene	J gene	CDR3 length	CDR3 protein
TRBV7-9	TRBJ1-2	16	CASTQAGGARGDGYTF
TRBV7-8	TRBJ2-2	18	CASSGSGLAGGFTGELFF
TRBV11-1	TRBJ1-1	12	CASSLESTEAFF
TRBV28	TRBJ2-1	16	CASSSLSQFSYNEQFF
TRBV7-6	TRBJ2-2	19	CASSLALDGTSGSHGELFF
TRBV4-1	TRBJ2-1	16	CASSLLRGYGNNEQFF
TRBV19	TRBJ1-4	14	CASSIILVDEKLFF
TRBV4-2	TRBJ2-2	16	CASSQPGGAGTGELFF
TRBV28	TRBJ2-1	15	CASSLGTSGGNEQFF
TRBV5-1	TRBJ1-3	13	CASSLGTDLPIYF
TRBV6-2/TRBV6-3	TRBJ2-1	15	CASRFSVSGGFEQFF
TRBV6-1	TRBJ1-6	18	CASSARTKHRDRRSPLHF
TRBV12-3/TRBV12-4	TRBJ2-1	13	CASSLASINEQFF
TRBV7-9	TRBJ2-1	18	CASRLGASGGGSVNEQFF
TRBV5-6	TRBJ2-5	14	CASSPGSAQETQYF
TRBV28	TRBJ2-7	15	CASSENLGSPYEQYF
TRBV18	TRBJ2-7	14	CASSPDTGPPEQYF
TRBV28	TRBJ2-3	17	CASSPGTSGAMTDTQYF
TRBV6-1	TRBJ2-7	14	CASTSTGVFHEQYF
TRBV2	TRBJ2-1	17	CASSLNPGGGAVNEQFF
TRBV7-6	TRBJ1-3	12	CAISVQGNTIYF
TRBV27	TRBJ1-1	15	CASSLLTAMNTEAFF
TRBV5-1	TRBJ2-1	12	CASSLESNEQFF
TRBV4-2	TRBJ2-1	17	CASSQEIVPGGKDEQFF
TRBV2	TRBJ2-1	16	CASRKSGVHPYNEQFF
TRBV7-6	TRBJ2-6	18	CASSLVRGGLSGANVLTF
TRBV4-1	TRBJ2-3	15	CASSQRGPGTDTQYF
TRBV5-1	TRBJ2-3	19	CASSLGPHGERTVGDTQYF
TRBV6-6	TRBJ1-1	13	CASGALPNTEAFF
TRBV7-6	TRBJ2-3	14	CASSPRTGGDTQYF
TRBV27	TRBJ1-2	16	CASSQGAPSLNYGYTF
TRBV24-1	TRBJ1-1	13	CATSDRRGYEAFF
TRBV28	TRBJ1-2	13	CASSSGFSYGYTF
TRBV4-1	TRBJ2-3	15	CASSPTRASTDTQYF
TRBV12-3/TRBV12-4	TRBJ1-1	13	CASRDRGETEAFF
TRBV5-8	TRBJ2-1	14	CASSPGQLIDEQFF
TRBV7-9	TRBJ2-7	11	CASSLVREQYF
TRBV27	TRBJ2-7	15	CASSRTTGPAWEQYF
TRBV7-8	TRBJ1-5	13	CASSTGLDQPQHF
TRBV6-2/TRBV6-3	TRBJ1-1	13	CASTLKTNTEAFF
TRBV25-1	TRBJ2-7	15	CASSEWGYNSYEQYF
TRBV20-1	TRBJ2-1	17	CSANRLLAGGPLDEQFF
TRBV7-9	TRBJ1-6	15	CASSPGTGRDSPLHF
TRBV7-9	TRBJ2-1	13	CASSLPLGNEQFF
TRBV5-4	TRBJ1-1	14	CASSYRTGNTEAFF
TRBV6-1	TRBJ1-1	13	CASSQRSVTEAFF
TRBV9	TRBJ1-1	13	CASSPLGDTEAFF
TRBV6-5	TRBJ1-6	15	CASSYSRTGGSPLHF